This section outlines one T cell receptor (beta chain) sequence together with its context. This clonotype was observed many times. Its antigen specificity is not known. The input lacks base qualities; no much larger clone sits a single base away. The sample comes from a study of T cells in Graves' hyperthyroidism and ophthalmopathy (dated by TCRdb to between 2018 and 2021). Regarding the research as a whole: Peripheral blood was sampled at the time of initial diagnosis, prior to any treatment. The paper describes TCR Vbeta CDR3 sequencing of 120 to 150 peripheral blood samples, made up of 43 ophthalmopathy patients, approximately 76 hyperthyroidism patients and 17 progressor patients. The roughly 91 discovery patients were randomly divided into training and test sets at a 7:3 ratio. A discovery cohort of about 96 patients, approximately 45 with Graves' ophthalmopathy and more than 55 with stable Graves' hyperthyroidism, was used to find distinguishing TCR V-J signatures. The study also compared thyroid tissue and blood T-cell repertoires from over 5 Graves' hyperthyroidism patients. Whether ophthalmopathy could be predicted prospectively was tested in an independent validation cohort made up of approximately 19 hyperthyroidism patients plus 17 patients who later progressed to ophthalmopathy. After sampling, hyperthyroidism patients received methimazole starting at 30 mg daily, and ophthalmopathy patients received high-dose intravenous methylprednisolone. The study at large found these results: In validation, the model predicted progression to ophthalmopathy with around 71% sensitivity and 72.22% specificity, a median of about six months before onset. No statistical method was used to set the sample size in advance, and investigators knew the group allocation. Most expanded thyroid clonotypes (frequency above 0.001) were also detected in blood, suggesting blood repertoires may reflect thyroid immune responses. A model built on a 13 V-J signature distinguished ophthalmopathy from stable hyperthyroidism, reaching about 88% sensitivity and approximately 81% specificity in cross-validation and 80%/75% in testing.

TCR beta CDR3 regions were amplified from RNA transcripts. For the first round of RT-PCR on the TCR CDR3, the HTBI primer set was used together with the Qiagen OneStep RT-PCR kit. Libraries were constructed in a second round of multiplex PCR, after which size selection and purification were performed. Sequencing of the libraries was done on an Illumina HiSeq2000 using paired-end 100 bp reads. Under the source paper's analysis protocol: SOAPnuke was used to process the raw data, removing reads that contained adapters or uncalled bases, had a mean Phred below 15, or lacked an exact match to the constant primer or identifier. High-quality paired reads were merged with COPE v1.2.5, and unique nucleotide sequences were defined as clonotypes. Clonotypes were aligned to IMGT TRBV, TRBD and TRBJ reference segments using MiTCR v1.1. The analysis included only V-J combinations with a frequency above 0.0001, which together covered 99.2% of the repertoires. The TCS score was defined as F50 (clonal expansion) divided by E x V (chaos), with BLOSUM62-based TCRdist calculated between CDR3 peptides within each V-J. Welch's t-statistics and random forest reduced fewer than 600 V-J features to about 12, which were used in a naive Bayes classifier (R e1071). TCRdb trimmed the raw reads at Q25, called clones with MiXCR and kept productive beta chains. A single entry per CDR3 protein holds the most common genes and DNA from its merged rows. The V and J calls reflect TCRdb's pipeline rather than the authors' work. The sample table shows roughly 580,000 distinct CDR3 sequences, and more than 11% are seen once. The ten largest clonotypes hold less than 6% of the sample.

Hyperthyroidism patients were newly diagnosed, with disease duration under 2 months, and aged 18 to 65 years. Exclusion was applied to patients with uncontrolled infections, other autoimmune diseases, pregnancy or lactation. Clinical symptoms, serum thyroxine and TRAb, thyroid ultrasound, and orbital computed tomography formed the basis for the diagnoses. Blood from progressor patients was drawn when they were first diagnosed with hyperthyroidism, before any ophthalmopathy symptoms appeared. PBMCs were separated from roughly 10 ml of fresh peripheral blood using Ficoll-Paque density gradient centrifugation. Progressor patients were initially diagnosed with Graves' hyperthyroidism and developed ophthalmopathy during follow-up. Trizol reagent was used to extract total RNA, and RNA quality was then checked on an Agilent 2100 Bioanalyzer. The CDR3 holds 14 amino acids from the cysteine to the phenylalanine. Only the CDR3 DNA is retained, 42 bases long and in frame from the first base. Based on the germline V gene (reference sequence), the CDR1 and CDR2 sequences are DFQATT and SNEGSKA. Germline trimming: 2 bases from V, 4 bases from J; junction bases outside gene matches: 7.

Sequencing used blood. The rearrangement joined TRBV20-1 to TRBJ2-7; a stretch of 8 junction bases matches TRBD1. The clonotype comes from a woman aged 25-40 years with Graves' hyperthyroidism that later progressed to Graves' ophthalmopathy. The CDR3 loop reads CSARPGQGEYEQYF. The nucleotides read TGCAGTGCTAGACCAGGACAGGGAGAATACGAGCAGTACTTC.